This is a list of T cell receptor beta chains from one sample in a study of CD8 T cells in ankylosing spondylitis. MiXCR was run by TCRdb on the 5' RACE reads, yielding one entry per CDR3 protein. The table shows about 450,000 distinct CDR3 sequences, with 25% to 30% occurring only once. What was sequenced was blood, either unsorted or a sorted T cell fraction (not recorded which). These receptors all come from a male donor with ankylosing spondylitis. Both conserved end residues are trimmed from each CDR3. Each record gives: J gene, V gene, CDR3 length, CDR3 protein.

J gene: TRBJ2-2; V gene: TRBV6-5; CDR3 length: 13; CDR3 protein: ASSYQGSNTGELF
J gene: TRBJ2-1; V gene: TRBV11-2; CDR3 length: 12; CDR3 protein: ASSRLAGVSEQF
J gene: TRBJ1-1; V gene: TRBV28; CDR3 length: 12; CDR3 protein: ASSLGRPNTEAF
J gene: TRBJ1-3; V gene: TRBV7-8; CDR3 length: 13; CDR3 protein: ASSSPIGSGNTIY
J gene: TRBJ1-1; V gene: TRBV20-1; CDR3 length: 11; CDR3 protein: SARDEADRQAF
J gene: TRBJ2-1; V gene: TRBV20-1; CDR3 length: 13; CDR3 protein: SARDPLAGRSEQF
J gene: TRBJ2-2; V gene: TRBV5-1; CDR3 length: 14; CDR3 protein: ASSLLGQGETGELF
J gene: TRBJ1-6; V gene: TRBV12-3/TRBV12-4; CDR3 length: 11; CDR3 protein: ASSANEGDPGY
J gene: TRBJ1-5; V gene: TRBV20-1; CDR3 length: 12; CDR3 protein: SARDRVGSQPQH
J gene: TRBJ2-5; V gene: TRBV6-1; CDR3 length: 13; CDR3 protein: ASKESLGRQETQY
J gene: TRBJ2-3; V gene: TRBV29-1; CDR3 length: 16; CDR3 protein: SVRTGTGGTYNTDTQY
J gene: TRBJ1-5; V gene: TRBV29-1; CDR3 length: 11; CDR3 protein: SVGGYGDQPQH
J gene: TRBJ2-2; V gene: TRBV5-6; CDR3 length: 13; CDR3 protein: ARGPPGLYTGELF
J gene: TRBJ1-3; V gene: TRBV4-1; CDR3 length: 15; CDR3 protein: ASSQRAGQSSGNTIY
J gene: TRBJ2-4; V gene: TRBV5-1; CDR3 length: 13; CDR3 protein: ASSATGLDKNIQY
J gene: TRBJ2-2; V gene: TRBV10-3; CDR3 length: 14; CDR3 protein: AISESRGTYTGELF
J gene: TRBJ2-2; V gene: TRBV4-2; CDR3 length: 14; CDR3 protein: ASSHGLAENTGELF
J gene: TRBJ2-2; V gene: TRBV29-1; CDR3 length: 12; CDR3 protein: SVPGQGANGELF
J gene: TRBJ1-2; V gene: TRBV5-8; CDR3 length: 11; CDR3 protein: ASSLVTDYGYT
J gene: TRBJ2-1; V gene: TRBV3-1; CDR3 length: 14; CDR3 protein: ASRQNLASVYNEQF
J gene: TRBJ2-1; V gene: TRBV5-1; CDR3 length: 10; CDR3 protein: ASSFSDNEQF
J gene: TRBJ2-6; V gene: TRBV20-1; CDR3 length: 11; CDR3 protein: SALPSGANVLT
J gene: TRBJ1-6; V gene: TRBV11-2; CDR3 length: 17; CDR3 protein: ASSLGVSTRTGTNSPLH
J gene: TRBJ2-7; V gene: TRBV7-9; CDR3 length: 12; CDR3 protein: ASSPWTSGGEQY
J gene: TRBJ2-1; V gene: TRBV10-1; CDR3 length: 13; CDR3 protein: ASSHASGPYNEQF
J gene: TRBJ1-1; V gene: TRBV30; CDR3 length: 12; CDR3 protein: AWSVGGLNTEAF
J gene: TRBJ2-2; V gene: TRBV12-3/TRBV12-4; CDR3 length: 9; CDR3 protein: ATVLTGELF
J gene: TRBJ2-1; V gene: TRBV5-1; CDR3 length: 13; CDR3 protein: ASSLTSGRRNEQF
J gene: TRBJ1-4; V gene: TRBV2; CDR3 length: 13; CDR3 protein: ASTREDATNEKLF
J gene: TRBJ2-1; V gene: TRBV5-4; CDR3 length: 14; CDR3 protein: ASSLGGTQSYNEQF
J gene: TRBJ1-1; V gene: TRBV5-1; CDR3 length: 11; CDR3 protein: ASGSDGGTEAF
J gene: TRBJ2-5; V gene: TRBV5-1; CDR3 length: 14; CDR3 protein: ASSLIISLGGETQY
J gene: TRBJ2-3; V gene: TRBV29-1; CDR3 length: 13; CDR3 protein: SVEVGGVYTDTQY
J gene: TRBJ1-1; V gene: TRBV20-1; CDR3 length: 12; CDR3 protein: SARDQGFNTEAF
J gene: TRBJ2-7; V gene: TRBV18; CDR3 length: 12; CDR3 protein: ASSPPGQEYEQY
J gene: TRBJ2-1; V gene: TRBV15; CDR3 length: 13; CDR3 protein: ATSRGLGPPNEQF
J gene: TRBJ2-6; V gene: TRBV20-1; CDR3 length: 13; CDR3 protein: SARTVGAGANVLT
J gene: TRBJ1-4; V gene: TRBV2; CDR3 length: 13; CDR3 protein: ASSSTGIGNEKLF
J gene: TRBJ2-3; V gene: TRBV24-1; CDR3 length: 15; CDR3 protein: ATSDALAGGPSDTQY
J gene: TRBJ1-1; V gene: TRBV7-8; CDR3 length: 14; CDR3 protein: ASSLQRRQGNTEAF
J gene: TRBJ2-1; V gene: TRBV5-1; CDR3 length: 12; CDR3 protein: ASSSLAGDDEQF
J gene: TRBJ1-2; V gene: TRBV10-3; CDR3 length: 11; CDR3 protein: AISESENYGYT
J gene: TRBJ2-1; V gene: TRBV7-6; CDR3 length: 11; CDR3 protein: ASSYTSGIEQF
J gene: TRBJ2-3; V gene: TRBV29-1; CDR3 length: 13; CDR3 protein: SVRSFRILTDTQY
J gene: TRBJ1-3; V gene: TRBV7-9; CDR3 length: 13; CDR3 protein: ASSHWTGAADTIY
J gene: TRBJ1-2; V gene: TRBV20-1; CDR3 length: 13; CDR3 protein: SARDPRGDQVGYT
J gene: TRBJ2-1; V gene: TRBV5-1; CDR3 length: 12; CDR3 protein: ASSLGQWVGEQF
J gene: TRBJ1-5; V gene: TRBV19; CDR3 length: 12; CDR3 protein: ASSSSGMNQPQH